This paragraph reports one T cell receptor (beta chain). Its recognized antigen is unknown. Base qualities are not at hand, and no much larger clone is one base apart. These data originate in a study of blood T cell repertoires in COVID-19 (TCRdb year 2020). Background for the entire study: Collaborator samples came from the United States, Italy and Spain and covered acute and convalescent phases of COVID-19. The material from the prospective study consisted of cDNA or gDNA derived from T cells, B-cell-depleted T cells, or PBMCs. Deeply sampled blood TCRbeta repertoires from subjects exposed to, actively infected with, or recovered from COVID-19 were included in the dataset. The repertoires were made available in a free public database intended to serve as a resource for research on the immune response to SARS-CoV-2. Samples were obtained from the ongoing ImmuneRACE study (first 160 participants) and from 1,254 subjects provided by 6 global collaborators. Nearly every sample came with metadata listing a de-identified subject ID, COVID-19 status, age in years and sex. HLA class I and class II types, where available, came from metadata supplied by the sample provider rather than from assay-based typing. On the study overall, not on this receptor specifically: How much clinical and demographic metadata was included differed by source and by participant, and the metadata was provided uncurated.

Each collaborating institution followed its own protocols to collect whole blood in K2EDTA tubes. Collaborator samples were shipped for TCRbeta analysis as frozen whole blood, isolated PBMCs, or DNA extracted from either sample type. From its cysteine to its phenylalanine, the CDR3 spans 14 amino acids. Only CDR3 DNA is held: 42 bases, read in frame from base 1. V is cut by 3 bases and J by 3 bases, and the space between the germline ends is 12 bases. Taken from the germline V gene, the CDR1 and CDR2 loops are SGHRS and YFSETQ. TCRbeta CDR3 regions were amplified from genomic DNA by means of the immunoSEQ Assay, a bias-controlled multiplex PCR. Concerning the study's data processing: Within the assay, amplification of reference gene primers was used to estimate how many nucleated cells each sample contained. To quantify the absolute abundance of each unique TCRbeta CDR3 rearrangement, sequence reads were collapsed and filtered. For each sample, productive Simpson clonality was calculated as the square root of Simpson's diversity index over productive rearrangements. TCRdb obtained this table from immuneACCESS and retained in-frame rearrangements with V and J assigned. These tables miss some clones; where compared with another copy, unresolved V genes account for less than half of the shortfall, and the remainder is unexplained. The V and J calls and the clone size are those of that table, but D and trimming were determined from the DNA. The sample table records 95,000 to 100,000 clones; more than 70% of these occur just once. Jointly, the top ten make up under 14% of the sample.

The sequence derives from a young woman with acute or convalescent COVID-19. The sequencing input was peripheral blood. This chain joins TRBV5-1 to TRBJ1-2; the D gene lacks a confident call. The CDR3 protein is CASSSSSTDYGYTF. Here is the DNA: TGCGCCAGCAGCTCATCATCCACTGACTATGGCTACACCTTC.